This TCR beta chain was retrieved from a study of cytomegalovirus exposure and HLA in healthy donors. On this clone: Its antigen is currently unknown.

Study-level points and caveats: Upon later analysis, TCR association rates were observed to vary by HLA locus, being highest for DRB1 and lowest for HLA-C. It was taken for granted in presence/absence analyses that sequencing depth across donors was roughly uniform. The study recorded some 160 TCR beta chains that were cytomegalovirus-associated.

PCR involved 60 Vbeta and 13 Jbeta primers. Data came from immunoSEQ multiplex PCR; TCRdb stores just in-frame clones and leaves some out. The table records around 100,000 clones, more than 65% of them present only once. Germline V lookup: CDR1 SQVTM, CDR2 ANQGSEA. This CDR3 has 13 residues. V gave up 0 bases and J gave up 5 bases, with 10 bases separating them. The sequenced material came from PBMCs. The source is a woman in her twenties or thirties in good health and CMV-seronegative. The chain employs TRBV29-1 and TRBJ2-5; D might be TRBD2 (6 bases). CDR3 coding DNA: TGCAGCGTTGAAGATTGGGGGAGGGAGACCCAGTACTTC. Translation: CSVEDWGRETQYF.